This T cell receptor beta chain was observed in a study of blood T cell repertoires in COVID-19. About the study: Sites across the United States, Italy and Spain contributed samples from acute and convalescent COVID-19.

Per the authors' pipeline: Estimation of nucleated cell counts was performed using reference gene primer amplification. Measured with immunoSEQ multiplex PCR; TCRdb has only the in-frame clones, and not every one. The V and J calls and clone size come from that table; D and trimming were worked out from the DNA. The sample shows some 220,000 clones, 65% to 85% of them seen only once. Germline V gene sequence: CDR1 MNHEY, CDR2 SVGAGI. The length of the CDR3 is 15 residues. Trimming at V came to 3 bases and at J to 5 bases, leaving 5 bases not matched to a gene. This sequence was found in a human donor in a cohort sampled during active COVID-19. This chain links TRBV6-5 with TRBJ1-4; 8 bases line up with TRBD1. Sequencing was carried out using peripheral blood. The chain's CDR3 is CASSYTGGGNEKLFF. The DNA of the CDR3 is TGTGCCAGCAGTTATACAGGGGGGGGGAATGAAAAACTGTTTTTT.